This T cell receptor (beta chain) was sequenced during a study of blood T cell repertoires in COVID-19. About the study: Acute-phase and convalescent COVID-19 samples originated in the United States, Italy and Spain. T cells, B-cell-depleted T cells, or PBMCs provided the cDNA or gDNA that served as material.

One Seattle source followed patients from active infection through their disease course. In the study's own analysis: Scientists estimated how many nucleated cells there were by amplifying reference gene primers. TCRdb's table, derived via immunoSEQ multiplex PCR, lists solely in-frame clones and lacks some. The V and J calls and clone size are taken from that table; D and trimming were inferred from the DNA. Of fewer than 450,000 clones in the sample, 88% are singletons; the top ten hold 10% to 15%. This clone was detected only once. Material: peripheral blood. The sequence was collected from a woman in her 50s with COVID-19, enrolled during active disease.

CDR3 in DNA: TGTGCCAGCAGCCAAAAGTCTGGAGCAGATACGCAGTATTTT. This gives the protein CASSQKSGADTQYF. The chain is built from TRBV3-1 (or the pseudogene TRBV3-2) and TRBJ2-3; D remains ambiguous. The CDR3 sequence is 14 residues long. Germline V CDR1 and CDR2: LGHDT, YNNKEL (reference sequence). Trimming removed 2 bases from V and 4 bases from J, with 10 bases in between.